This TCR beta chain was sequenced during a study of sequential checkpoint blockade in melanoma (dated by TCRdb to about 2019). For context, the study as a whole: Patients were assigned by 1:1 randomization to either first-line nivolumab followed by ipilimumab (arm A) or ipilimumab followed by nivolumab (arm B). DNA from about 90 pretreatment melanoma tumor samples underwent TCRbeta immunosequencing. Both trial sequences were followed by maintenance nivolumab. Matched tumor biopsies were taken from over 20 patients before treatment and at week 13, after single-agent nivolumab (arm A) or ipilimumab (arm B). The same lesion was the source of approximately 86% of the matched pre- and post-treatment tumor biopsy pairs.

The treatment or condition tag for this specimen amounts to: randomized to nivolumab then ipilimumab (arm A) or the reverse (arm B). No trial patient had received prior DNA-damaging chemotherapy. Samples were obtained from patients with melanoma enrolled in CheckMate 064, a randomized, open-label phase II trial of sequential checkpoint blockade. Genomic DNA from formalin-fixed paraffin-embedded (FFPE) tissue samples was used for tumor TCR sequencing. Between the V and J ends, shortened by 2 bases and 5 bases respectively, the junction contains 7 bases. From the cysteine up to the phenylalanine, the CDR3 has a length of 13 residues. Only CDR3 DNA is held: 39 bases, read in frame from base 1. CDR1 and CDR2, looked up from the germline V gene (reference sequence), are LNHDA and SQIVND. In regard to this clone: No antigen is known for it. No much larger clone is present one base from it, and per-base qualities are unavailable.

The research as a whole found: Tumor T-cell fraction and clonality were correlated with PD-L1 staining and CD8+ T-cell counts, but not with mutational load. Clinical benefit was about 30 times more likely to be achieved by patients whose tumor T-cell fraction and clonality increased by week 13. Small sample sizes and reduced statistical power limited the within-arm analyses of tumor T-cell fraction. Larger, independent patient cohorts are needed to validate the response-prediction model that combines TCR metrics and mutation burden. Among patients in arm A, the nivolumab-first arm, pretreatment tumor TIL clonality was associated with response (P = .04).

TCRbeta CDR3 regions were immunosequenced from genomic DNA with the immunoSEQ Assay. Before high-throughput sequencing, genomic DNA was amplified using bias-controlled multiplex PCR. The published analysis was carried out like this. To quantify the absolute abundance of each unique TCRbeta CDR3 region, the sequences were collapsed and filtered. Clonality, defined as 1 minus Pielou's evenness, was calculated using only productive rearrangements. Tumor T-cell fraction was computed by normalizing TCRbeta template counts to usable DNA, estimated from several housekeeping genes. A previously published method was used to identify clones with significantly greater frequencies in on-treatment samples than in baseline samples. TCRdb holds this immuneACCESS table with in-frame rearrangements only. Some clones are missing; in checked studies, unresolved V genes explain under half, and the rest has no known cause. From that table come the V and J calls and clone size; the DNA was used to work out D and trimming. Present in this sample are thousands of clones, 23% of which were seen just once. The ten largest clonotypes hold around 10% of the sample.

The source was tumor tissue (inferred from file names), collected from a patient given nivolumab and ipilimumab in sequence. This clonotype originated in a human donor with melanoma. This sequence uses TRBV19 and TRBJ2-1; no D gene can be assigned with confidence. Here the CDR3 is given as CASSILADNEQFF. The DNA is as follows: TGTGCCAGTAGTATATTGGCCGACAATGAGCAGTTCTTC.